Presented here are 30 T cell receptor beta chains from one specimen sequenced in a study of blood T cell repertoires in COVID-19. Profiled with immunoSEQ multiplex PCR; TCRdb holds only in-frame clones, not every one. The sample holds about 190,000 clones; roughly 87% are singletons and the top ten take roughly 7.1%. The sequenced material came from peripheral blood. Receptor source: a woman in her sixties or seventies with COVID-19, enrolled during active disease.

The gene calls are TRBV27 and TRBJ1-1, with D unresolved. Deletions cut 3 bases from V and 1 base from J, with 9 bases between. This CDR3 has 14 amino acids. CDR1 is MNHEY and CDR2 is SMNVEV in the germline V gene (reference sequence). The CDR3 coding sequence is TGTGCCAGCAGTTTCCTAGGCGCGAACACTGAAGCTTTCTTT. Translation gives CASSFLGANTEAFF.

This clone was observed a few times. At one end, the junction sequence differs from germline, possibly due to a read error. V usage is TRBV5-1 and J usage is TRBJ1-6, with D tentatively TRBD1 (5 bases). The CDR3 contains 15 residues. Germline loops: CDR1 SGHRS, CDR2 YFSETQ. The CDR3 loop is CASGLGASYNSPLHF. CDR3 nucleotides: TGCGCCAGCGGCTTAGGGGCGTCCTATAATTCACCCCTCCACTTT. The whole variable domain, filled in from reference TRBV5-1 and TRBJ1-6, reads KAGVTQTPRYLIKTRGQQVTLSCSPISGHRSVSWYQQTPGQGLQFLFEYFSETQRNKGNFPGRFSGRQFSNSRSEMNVSTLELGDSALYLCASGLGASYNSPLHFGNGTRLTVT.

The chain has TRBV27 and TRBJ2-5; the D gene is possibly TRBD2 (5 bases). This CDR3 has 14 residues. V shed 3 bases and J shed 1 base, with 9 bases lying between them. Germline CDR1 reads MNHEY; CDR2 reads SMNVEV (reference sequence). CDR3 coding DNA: TGTGCCAGCAGTTTCGCCCGGGGCCAAGAGACCCAGTACTTC. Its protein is CASSFARGQETQYF.

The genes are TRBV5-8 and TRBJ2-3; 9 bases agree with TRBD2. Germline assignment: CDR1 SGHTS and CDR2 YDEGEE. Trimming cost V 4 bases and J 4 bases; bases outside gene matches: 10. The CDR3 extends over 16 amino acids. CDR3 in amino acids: CASSKRPAGGPDTQYF. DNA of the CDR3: TGTGCCAGCAGCAAAAGGCCAGCGGGAGGCCCAGATACGCAGTATTTT.

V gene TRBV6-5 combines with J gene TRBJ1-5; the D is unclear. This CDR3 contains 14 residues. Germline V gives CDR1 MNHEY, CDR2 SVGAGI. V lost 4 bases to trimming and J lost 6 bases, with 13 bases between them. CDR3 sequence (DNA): TGTGCCAGCAGTTTGACACAGAGACGTCAGCCCCAGCATTTT. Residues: CASSLTQRRQPQHF.

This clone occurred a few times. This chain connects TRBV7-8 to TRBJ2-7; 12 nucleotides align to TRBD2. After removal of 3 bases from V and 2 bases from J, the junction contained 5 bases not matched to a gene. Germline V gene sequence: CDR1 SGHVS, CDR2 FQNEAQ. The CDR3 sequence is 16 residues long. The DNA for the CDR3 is TGTGCCAGCAGCTTCCTGACTAGCGGGAGTACCTACGAGCAGTACTTC. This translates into CASSFLTSGSTYEQYF.

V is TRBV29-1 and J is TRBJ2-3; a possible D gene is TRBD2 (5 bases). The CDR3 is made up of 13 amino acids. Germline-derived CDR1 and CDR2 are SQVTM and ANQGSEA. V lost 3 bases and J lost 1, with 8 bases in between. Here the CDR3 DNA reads TGCAGCGTTGATTGGCGGGGCACAGATACGCAGTATTTT. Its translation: CSVDWRGTDTQYF.

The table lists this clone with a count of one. The CDR3 nucleotides are TGTGCCAGCAGCCAAGATACAGGGGGCGCATGGGATACGCAGTATTTT. Its protein is CASSQDTGGAWDTQYF. The chain employs TRBV5-4 and TRBJ2-3; TRBD1 matches 9 bases. CDR1 is SGHNT and CDR2 is YYREEE in the germline V gene (reference sequence). This CDR3 is built from 16 residues. V was pared by 4 bases and J by 6 bases, with 12 bases of the junction left unmatched. Supplemented by reference TRBV5-4 and TRBJ2-3, the full variable domain reads ETGVTQSPTHLIKTRGQQVTLRCSSQSGHNTVSWYQQALGQGPQFIFQYYREEENGRGNFPPRFSGLQFPNYSSELNVNALELDDSALYLCASSQDTGGAWDTQYFGPGTRLTVL.

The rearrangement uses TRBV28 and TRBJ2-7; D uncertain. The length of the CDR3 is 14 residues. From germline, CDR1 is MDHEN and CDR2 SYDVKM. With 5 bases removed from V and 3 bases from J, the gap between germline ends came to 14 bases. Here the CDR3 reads CASSERLEVYEQYF. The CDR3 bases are TGTGCCAGCAGTGAAAGGTTAGAGGTCTACGAGCAGTACTTC.

The CDR3 DNA sequence: TGTGCCAGCAGGTCACACGGGTCCTTTAACAATGAGCAGTTCTTC. Its protein product is CASRSHGSFNNEQFF. This sequence joins TRBV27 and TRBJ2-1; D gene uncertain. Between the trimmed V and J ends, which lost 6 bases and 5 bases, there was a span of 17 bases. Germline loops: CDR1 MNHEY, CDR2 SMNVEV (reference sequence). CDR3 length: 15 residues.

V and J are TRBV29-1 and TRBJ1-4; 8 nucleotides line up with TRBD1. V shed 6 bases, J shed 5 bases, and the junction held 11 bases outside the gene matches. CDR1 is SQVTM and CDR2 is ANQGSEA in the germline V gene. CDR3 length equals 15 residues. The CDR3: CSVQGTGLSNEKLFF. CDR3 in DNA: TGCAGCGTCCAAGGGACAGGTCTATCGAATGAAAAACTGTTTTTT.

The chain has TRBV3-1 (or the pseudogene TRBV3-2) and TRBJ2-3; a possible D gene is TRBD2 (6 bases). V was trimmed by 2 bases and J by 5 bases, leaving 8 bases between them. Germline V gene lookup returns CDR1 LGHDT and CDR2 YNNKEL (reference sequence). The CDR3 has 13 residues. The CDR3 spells CASSQQGGDTQYF. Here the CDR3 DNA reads TGTGCCAGCAGCCAACAGGGAGGAGATACGCAGTATTTT.

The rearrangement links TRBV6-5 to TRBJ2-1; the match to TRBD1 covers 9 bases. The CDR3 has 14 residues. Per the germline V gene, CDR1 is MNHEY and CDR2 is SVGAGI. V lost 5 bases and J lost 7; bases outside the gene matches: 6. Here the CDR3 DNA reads TGTGCCAGCAGTCAAAGGACAGGGGTTAATGAGCAGTTCTTC. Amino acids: CASSQRTGVNEQFF.

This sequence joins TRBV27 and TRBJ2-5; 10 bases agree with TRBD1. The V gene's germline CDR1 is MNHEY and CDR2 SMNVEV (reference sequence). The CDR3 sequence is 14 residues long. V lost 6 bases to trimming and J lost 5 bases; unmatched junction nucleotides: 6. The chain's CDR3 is CASRRTGGGETQYF. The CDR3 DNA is TGTGCCAGCAGGAGGACAGGGGGTGGGGAGACCCAGTACTTC.

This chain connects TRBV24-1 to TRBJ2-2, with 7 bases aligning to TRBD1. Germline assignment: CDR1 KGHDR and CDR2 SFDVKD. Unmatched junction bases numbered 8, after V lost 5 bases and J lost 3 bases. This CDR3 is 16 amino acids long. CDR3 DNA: TGTGCCACCAGTGCTCCAGACAGGGTGCACACCGGGGAGCTGTTTTTT. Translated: CATSAPDRVHTGELFF.

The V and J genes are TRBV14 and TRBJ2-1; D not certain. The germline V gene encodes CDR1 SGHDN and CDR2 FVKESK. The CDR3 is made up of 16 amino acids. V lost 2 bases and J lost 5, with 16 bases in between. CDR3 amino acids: CASSQQWVAANNEQFF. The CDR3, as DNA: TGTGCCAGCAGCCAACAATGGGTCGCGGCGAACAATGAGCAGTTCTTC.

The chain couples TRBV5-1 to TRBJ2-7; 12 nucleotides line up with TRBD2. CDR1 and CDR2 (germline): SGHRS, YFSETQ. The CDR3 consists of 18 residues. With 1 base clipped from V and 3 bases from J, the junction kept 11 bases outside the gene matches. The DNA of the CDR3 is TGCGCCAGCAGCTTGTCCCGACTAGCGGGGGACACTGTCTACGAGCAGTACGTC. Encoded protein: CASSLSRLAGDTVYEQYV.

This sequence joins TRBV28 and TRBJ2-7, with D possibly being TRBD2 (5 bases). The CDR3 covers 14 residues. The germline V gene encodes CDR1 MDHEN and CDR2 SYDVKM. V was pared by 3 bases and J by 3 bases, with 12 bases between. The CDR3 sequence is CASSFPGRIYEQYF. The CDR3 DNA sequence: TGTGCCAGCAGTTTCCCGGGGAGAATCTACGAGCAGTACTTC.

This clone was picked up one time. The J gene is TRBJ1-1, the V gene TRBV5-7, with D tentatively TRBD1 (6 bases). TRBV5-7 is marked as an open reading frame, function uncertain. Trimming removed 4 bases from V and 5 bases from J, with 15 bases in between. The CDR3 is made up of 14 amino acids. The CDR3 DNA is TGTGCCAGCAGCGCTCTACAGGGCGGAACTGAAGCTTTCTTT. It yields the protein CASSALQGGTEAFF.

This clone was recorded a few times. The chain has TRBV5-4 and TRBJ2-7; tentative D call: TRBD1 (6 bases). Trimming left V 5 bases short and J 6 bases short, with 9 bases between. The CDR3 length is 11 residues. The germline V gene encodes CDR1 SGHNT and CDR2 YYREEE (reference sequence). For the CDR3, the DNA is TGTGCCAGCAGGACAGGCACCGAGCAGTACGTC. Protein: CASRTGTEQYV.

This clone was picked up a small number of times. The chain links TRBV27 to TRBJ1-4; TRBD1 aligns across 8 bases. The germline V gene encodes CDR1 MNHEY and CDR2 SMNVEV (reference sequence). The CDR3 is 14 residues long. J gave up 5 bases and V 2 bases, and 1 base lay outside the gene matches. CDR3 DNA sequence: TGTGCCAGCAGTTTAACAGGGGGGAATGAAAAACTGTTTTTT. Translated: CASSLTGGNEKLFF.

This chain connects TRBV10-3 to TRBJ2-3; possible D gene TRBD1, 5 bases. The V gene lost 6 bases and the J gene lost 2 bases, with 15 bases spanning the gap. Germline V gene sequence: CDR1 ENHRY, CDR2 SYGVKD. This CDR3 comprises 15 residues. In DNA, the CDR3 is TGTGCCATCAGCAATGGGGCGGACACCACAGATACGCAGTATTTT. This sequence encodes CAISNGADTTDTQYF.

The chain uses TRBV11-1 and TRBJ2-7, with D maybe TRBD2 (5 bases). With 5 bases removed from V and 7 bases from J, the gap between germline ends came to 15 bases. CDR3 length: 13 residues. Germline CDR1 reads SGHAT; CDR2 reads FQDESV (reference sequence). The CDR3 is CASSPQAEREQYF. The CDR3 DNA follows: TGTGCCAGCAGCCCCCAAGCGGAGAGAGAGCAGTACTTC. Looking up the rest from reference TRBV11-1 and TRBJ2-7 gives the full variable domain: EAEVAQSPRYKITEKSQAVAFWCDPISGHATLYWYRQILGQGPELLVQFQDESVVDDSQLPKDRFSAERLKGVDSTLKIQPAELGDSAMYLCASSPQAEREQYFGPGTRLTVT.

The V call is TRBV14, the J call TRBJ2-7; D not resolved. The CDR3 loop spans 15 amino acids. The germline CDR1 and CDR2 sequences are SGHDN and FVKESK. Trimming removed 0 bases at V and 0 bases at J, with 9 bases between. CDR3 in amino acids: CASSQDQAYSYEQYF. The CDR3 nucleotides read TGTGCCAGCAGCCAAGATCAGGCCTACTCCTACGAGCAGTACTTC.

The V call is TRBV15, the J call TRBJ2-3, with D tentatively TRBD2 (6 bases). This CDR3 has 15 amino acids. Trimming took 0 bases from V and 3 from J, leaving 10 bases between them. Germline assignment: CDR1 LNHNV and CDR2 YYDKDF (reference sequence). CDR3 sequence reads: CATSRDYGGTDTQYF. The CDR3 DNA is TGTGCCACCAGCAGAGATTATGGGGGGACAGATACGCAGTATTTT.

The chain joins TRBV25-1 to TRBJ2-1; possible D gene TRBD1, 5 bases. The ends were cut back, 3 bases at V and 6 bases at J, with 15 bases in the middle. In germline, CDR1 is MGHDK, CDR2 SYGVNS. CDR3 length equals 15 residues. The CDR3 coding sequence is TGTGCCAGCAGTGACCCTTCAAGGGGCCTCAATGAGCAGTTCTTC. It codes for CASSDPSRGLNEQFF. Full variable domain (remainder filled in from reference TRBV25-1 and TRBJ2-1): EADIYQTPRYLVIGTGKKITLECSQTMGHDKMYWYQQDPGMELHLIHYSYGVNSTEKGDLSSESTVSRIRTEHFPLTLESARPSHTSQYLCASSDPSRGLNEQFFGPGTRLTVL.

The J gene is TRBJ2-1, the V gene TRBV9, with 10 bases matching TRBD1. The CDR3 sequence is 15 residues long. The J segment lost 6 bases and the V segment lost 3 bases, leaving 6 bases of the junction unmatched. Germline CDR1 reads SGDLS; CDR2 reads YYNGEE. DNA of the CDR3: TGTGCCAGCAGCGCAGACAGGGGGCCGGGCAATGAGCAGTTCTTC. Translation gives CASSADRGPGNEQFF.

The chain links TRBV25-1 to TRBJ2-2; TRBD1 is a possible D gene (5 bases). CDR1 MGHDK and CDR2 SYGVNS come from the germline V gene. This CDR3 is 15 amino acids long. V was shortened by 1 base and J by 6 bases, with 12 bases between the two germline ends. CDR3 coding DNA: TGTGCCAGCAGTGAATCCCCCCCCAGGGCCGGGGAGCTGTTTTTT. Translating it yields CASSESPPRAGELFF.

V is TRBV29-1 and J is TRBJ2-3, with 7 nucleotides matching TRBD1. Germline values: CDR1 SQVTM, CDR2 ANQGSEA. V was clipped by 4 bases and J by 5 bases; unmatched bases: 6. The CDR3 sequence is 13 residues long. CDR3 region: CSVVTGARDTQYF. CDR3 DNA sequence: TGCAGCGTTGTAACAGGGGCACGAGATACGCAGTATTTT.

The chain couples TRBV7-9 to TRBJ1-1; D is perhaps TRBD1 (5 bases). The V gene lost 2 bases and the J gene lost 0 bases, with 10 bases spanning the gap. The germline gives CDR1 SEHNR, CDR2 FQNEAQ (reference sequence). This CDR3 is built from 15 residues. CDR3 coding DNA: TGTGCCAGCAGCTTACTCAGACAGTTGAACACTGAAGCTTTCTTT. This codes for CASSLLRQLNTEAFF.